The rows below give T cell receptor beta chains drawn from one sample of a study of long-term antiretroviral therapy in people with HIV. Measured with immunoSEQ multiplex PCR; TCRdb has only the in-frame clones, and not every one. The top ten clones hold 7% to 10% of a sample with over 30,000 clones, roughly 79% of them seen once. Specimen: unsorted PBMCs, collected 3.1 years after starting antiretroviral therapy. The origin of the receptors is a woman in her fifties or sixties with HIV. Each CDR3 is given with its conserved first and last residue. D genes are given only for firm matches. Clone size appears in some rows only: once, few, many, or a class for an expanded clone.

D: TRBD1
J: TRBJ2-7
length: 14
V: TRBV7-8
size: -
CDR3: CASSPLQGAREQYF
DNA: TGTGCCAGCAGCCCACTACAGGGGGCGCGTGAGCAGTACTTC

D: -
J: TRBJ2-3
length: 14
V: TRBV18
size: -
CDR3: CASSPAGAYDTQYF
DNA: TGTGCCAGCTCACCGGCAGGGGCGTACGATACGCAGTATTTT

D: TRBD2
J: TRBJ2-2
length: 15
V: TRBV5-1
size: once
CDR3: CASSLAGRDTGELFF
DNA: TGCGCCAGCAGCTTGGCGGGGAGGGACACCGGGGAGCTGTTTTTT

D: -
J: TRBJ1-1
length: 13
V: TRBV19
size: -
CDR3: CASTGLVNTEAFF
DNA: TGTGCCAGTACCGGTCTGGTGAACACTGAAGCTTTCTTT

D: -
J: TRBJ1-5
length: 15
V: TRBV5-8
size: -
CDR3: CASSLRRVSNQPQHF
DNA: TGTGCCAGCAGCTTGCGGAGAGTCAGCAATCAGCCCCAGCATTTT

D: -
J: TRBJ1-4
length: 15
V: TRBV14
size: -
CDR3: CASSLRIQENEKLFF
DNA: TGTGCCAGCAGCCTCCGGATCCAGGAGAATGAAAAACTGTTTTTT

D: -
J: TRBJ1-5
length: 13
V: TRBV6-5
size: -
CDR3: CASSFRVNQPQHF
DNA: TGTGCCAGCAGTTTCAGGGTCAATCAGCCCCAGCATTTT

D: -
J: TRBJ2-2
length: 14
V: TRBV29-1
size: -
CDR3: CSVRVGGNTGELFF
DNA: TGCAGCGTTCGTGTGGGCGGAAACACCGGGGAGCTGTTTTTT

D: -
J: TRBJ2-5
length: 16
V: TRBV7-2
size: -
CDR3: CASSLAGQGVQETQYF
DNA: TGTGCCAGCAGCTTAGCTGGCCAGGGAGTCCAAGAGACCCAGTACTTC

D: TRBD2
J: TRBJ2-1
length: 17
V: TRBV7-9
size: once
CDR3: CASSLGRLAGANNEQFF
DNA: TGTGCCAGCAGCTTAGGACGACTAGCGGGGGCCAACAATGAGCAGTTCTTC

D: TRBD2
J: TRBJ2-2
length: 15
V: TRBV7-9
size: few
CDR3: CASSLLAGVTGELFF
DNA: TGTGCCAGCAGCTTGCTAGCGGGGGTAACCGGGGAGCTGTTTTTT

D: -
J: TRBJ1-2
length: 16
V: TRBV6-4
size: -
CDR3: CASSDSIARANYGYTF
DNA: TGTGCCAGCAGTGACTCGATAGCGAGGGCTAACTATGGCTACACCTTC

D: -
J: TRBJ2-3
length: 16
V: TRBV27
size: -
CDR3: CASTDTAPEITDTQYF
DNA: TGTGCCAGCACGGATACAGCCCCAGAGATCACAGATACGCAGTATTTT

D: -
J: TRBJ2-1
length: 17
V: TRBV11-1
size: -
CDR3: CASSLVTGTGAYNEQFF
DNA: TGTGCCAGCAGCTTAGTAACCGGGACTGGGGCCTACAATGAGCAGTTCTTC

D: -
J: TRBJ1-3
length: 14
V: TRBV5-1
size: -
CDR3: CASSLAGSGNTIYF
DNA: TGCGCCAGCAGCCTCGCGGGCTCTGGAAACACCATATATTTT

D: -
J: TRBJ2-7
length: 12
V: TRBV5-6
size: few
CDR3: CASSLTSYEQYF
DNA: TGTGCCAGCAGCTTGACCTCCTACGAGCAGTACTTC

D: -
J: TRBJ1-4
length: 17
V: TRBV9
size: once
CDR3: CASSVDVLGGLNEKLFF
DNA: TGTGCCAGCAGCGTAGATGTTTTGGGGGGACTTAACGAAAAACTGTTTTTT

D: TRBD1
J: TRBJ2-7
length: 15
V: TRBV2
size: -
CDR3: CASSGDRERPYEQYF
DNA: TGTGCCAGCAGTGGGGACAGGGAACGACCCTACGAGCAGTACTTC

D: -
J: TRBJ1-6
length: 16
V: TRBV15
size: -
CDR3: CATSRSRTAIGSPLHF
DNA: TGTGCCACCAGCAGATCCCGGACTGCGATAGGGTCACCCCTCCACTTT

D: -
J: TRBJ1-6
length: 12
V: TRBV29-1
size: -
CDR3: CSRDHYNSPLHF
DNA: TGCAGCCGGGATCATTATAATTCACCCCTCCACTTT

D: -
J: TRBJ2-4
length: 12
V: TRBV28
size: -
CDR3: CASSYSKNIQYF
DNA: TGTGCCAGCAGCTACAGCAAAAACATTCAGTACTTC

D: -
J: TRBJ1-5
length: 22
V: TRBV21-1
size: -
CDR3: CARGKMHHLREEGRRVNQPQHF
DNA: TGTGCCAGGGGAAAAATGCATCATCTCAGGGAAGAGGGGAGACGGGTCAATCAGCCCCAGCATTTT

D: -
J: TRBJ2-3
length: 14
V: TRBV25-1
size: -
CDR3: CASSEGGFGDTQYF
DNA: TGTGCCAGCAGTGAAGGGGGGTTCGGAGATACGCAGTATTTT

D: TRBD1
J: TRBJ2-1
length: 15
V: TRBV7-3
size: -
CDR3: CASSWGQGVYNEQFF
DNA: TGTGCCAGCAGCTGGGGACAGGGCGTTTACAATGAGCAGTTCTTC

D: -
J: TRBJ1-6
length: 14
V: TRBV27
size: few
CDR3: CASRRQTNNSPLHF
DNA: TGTGCCAGCAGGAGACAGACGAATAATTCACCCCTCCACTTT

D: -
J: TRBJ1-6
length: 14
V: TRBV30
size: -
CDR3: CAWGGPTENSPLHF
DNA: TGTGCCTGGGGGGGACCGACAGAGAATTCACCCCTCCACTTT

D: -
J: TRBJ2-5
length: 16
V: TRBV11-1
size: -
CDR3: CASSSRMSRLQETQYF
DNA: TGTGCCAGCAGCTCCCGAATGTCTCGACTTCAAGAGACCCAGTACTTC

D: -
J: TRBJ2-7
length: 14
V: TRBV7-9
size: few
CDR3: CASSPMSRGYEQYF
DNA: TGTGCCAGCAGCCCGATGTCTCGGGGCTACGAGCAGTACTTC

D: TRBD1
J: TRBJ1-5
length: 14
V: TRBV2
size: -
CDR3: CASSPQGLGQPQHF
DNA: TGTGCCAGCAGTCCACAGGGGTTGGGTCAGCCCCAGCATTTT

D: TRBD1
J: TRBJ1-5
length: 13
V: TRBV5-1
size: -
CDR3: CASRTGDNQPQHF
DNA: TGCGCCAGCAGAACAGGGGACAATCAGCCCCAGCATTTT

D: -
J: TRBJ2-1
length: 14
V: TRBV7-3
size: once
CDR3: CASSQGESYNEQFF
DNA: TGTGCCAGCAGCCAAGGGGAATCCTACAATGAGCAGTTCTTC

D: TRBD1
J: TRBJ1-4
length: 15
V: TRBV5-1
size: -
CDR3: CASSLLTGGDEKLFF
DNA: TGCGCCAGCAGCCTCCTGACAGGGGGCGATGAAAAACTGTTTTTT

D: -
J: TRBJ2-2
length: 15
V: TRBV7-7
size: -
CDR3: CASSSSTRNTGELFF
DNA: TGTGCCAGCAGCTCCTCGACAAGGAACACCGGGGAGCTGTTTTTT

D: -
J: TRBJ2-6
length: 16
V: TRBV5-1
size: -
CDR3: CASSPGGSSGANVLTF
DNA: TGCGCCAGCAGCCCCGGCGGGTCGAGCGGGGCCAACGTCCTGACTTTC

D: -
J: TRBJ1-1
length: 15
V: TRBV18
size: -
CDR3: CASSPSRVYDTEAFF
DNA: TGTGCCAGCTCACCCTCCAGGGTTTACGACACTGAAGCTTTCTTT

D: -
J: TRBJ2-5
length: 13
V: TRBV14
size: -
CDR3: CASSQGLQETQYF
DNA: TGTGCCAGCAGCCAAGGACTTCAAGAGACCCAGTACTTC

D: -
J: TRBJ2-2
length: 14
V: TRBV7-7
size: few
CDR3: CASSSKRGGGELFF
DNA: TGTGCCAGCAGCTCGAAGAGGGGAGGCGGGGAGCTGTTTTTT

D: TRBD2
J: TRBJ2-1
length: 15
V: TRBV19
size: -
CDR3: CASSISGGIYNEQFF
DNA: TGTGCCAGTAGTATATCGGGGGGGATTTACAATGAGCAGTTCTTC

D: TRBD2
J: TRBJ2-2
length: 18
V: TRBV9
size: -
CDR3: CASSQWPSGFANTGELFF
DNA: TGTGCCAGCAGCCAATGGCCTAGCGGGTTCGCGAACACCGGGGAGCTGTTTTTT

D: TRBD1
J: TRBJ1-1
length: 18
V: TRBV7-3
size: -
CDR3: CASSLRFVGTGGNDEAFF
DNA: TGTGCCAGCAGCTTAAGGTTCGTCGGGACAGGGGGCAATGATGAAGCTTTCTTT

D: -
J: TRBJ1-1
length: 13
V: TRBV2
size: -
CDR3: CASSVQGGTEAFF
DNA: TGTGCCAGCAGCGTACAGGGAGGGACTGAAGCTTTCTTT

D: -
J: TRBJ2-2
length: 12
V: TRBV29-1
size: -
CDR3: CSVGPSGGELFF
DNA: TGCAGCGTTGGGCCCTCGGGCGGGGAGCTGTTTTTT

D: -
J: TRBJ1-4
length: 18
V: TRBV10-3
size: -
CDR3: CAISESEGTTQTNEKLFF
DNA: TGTGCCATCAGTGAGTCGGAGGGTACGACGCAAACTAATGAAAAACTGTTTTTT

D: -
J: TRBJ1-1
length: 13
V: TRBV11-2
size: -
CDR3: CASSLREAGTAFF
DNA: TGTGCCAGCAGCTTAAGGGAGGCCGGCACTGCTTTCTTT

D: -
J: TRBJ2-3
length: 14
V: TRBV7-9
size: once
CDR3: CASSLVGGTDTQYF
DNA: TGTGCCAGCAGCTTGGTGGGGGGCACAGATACGCAGTATTTT

D: TRBD1
J: TRBJ1-6
length: 16
V: TRBV27
size: -
CDR3: CASSFTGVWGNSPLHF
DNA: TGTGCCAGCAGTTTCACAGGGGTTTGGGGCAATTCACCCCTCCACTTT

D: -
J: TRBJ1-2
length: 13
V: TRBV6-5
size: -
CDR3: CASSESFNYGYTF
DNA: TGTGCCAGCAGTGAGAGTTTTAACTATGGCTACACCTTC

D: -
J: TRBJ2-3
length: 13
V: TRBV7-9
size: -
CDR3: CASSGPSTDTQYF
DNA: TGTGCCAGTAGTGGGCCCAGCACAGATACGCAGTATTTT

D: -
J: TRBJ2-3
length: 15
V: TRBV29-1
size: -
CDR3: CSVEGALVGGDTQYF
DNA: TGCAGCGTTGAGGGGGCGCTCGTCGGCGGAGATACGCAGTATTTT

D: TRBD2
J: TRBJ2-2
length: 16
V: TRBV7-9
size: few
CDR3: CASSLTSGGNTGELFF
DNA: TGTGCCAGCAGCTTAACTAGCGGGGGGAACACCGGGGAGCTGTTTTTT

D: TRBD1
J: TRBJ1-3
length: 15
V: TRBV19
size: -
CDR3: CASSIVGTVGNTIYF
DNA: TGTGCCAGTAGTATCGTCGGGACAGTTGGAAACACCATATATTTT

D: -
J: TRBJ2-2
length: 15
V: TRBV6-1
size: once
CDR3: CASSERLGNTGELFF
DNA: TGTGCCAGCAGTGAACGGCTGGGAAACACCGGGGAGCTGTTTTTT

D: -
J: TRBJ2-3
length: 13
V: TRBV7-3
size: once
CDR3: CASSLQVADTQYF
DNA: TGTGCCAGCAGCTTACAGGTTGCAGATACGCAGTATTTT